One sample yielded the 14 T cell receptor beta chains listed below, sequenced in a study of blood T cell repertoires in COVID-19. Measured with immunoSEQ multiplex PCR; TCRdb has only the in-frame clones, and not every one. The repertoire holds 200,000 to 250,000 clones, with around 92% as singletons. The specimen sequenced was peripheral blood. These receptors came from a man younger than 45 with acute or convalescent COVID-19.

J is TRBJ1-6 and V is TRBV19, with 8 bases aligning to TRBD1. Germline CDR1 reads LNHDA; CDR2 reads SQIVND (reference sequence). V gave up 6 bases and J gave up 7 bases; unmatched junction bases: 5. The CDR3 runs to 14 residues. The CDR3 DNA reads TGTGCCAGTAGCTGGACAGGGAAGAATTCACCCCTCCACTTT. It is translated as CASSWTGKNSPLHF.

The rearrangement uses TRBV4-2 and TRBJ1-2; TRBD1 might be the D (6 bases). Germline CDR1 reads LGHNA; CDR2 reads YNFKEQ. The CDR3 runs 14 residues. Between the trimmed V and J ends, which lost 2 bases and 8 bases, there was a span of 15 bases. The CDR3 sequence: CASSQPQGNWGYTF. The CDR3 DNA is TGTGCCAGCAGCCAACCTCAGGGGAATTGGGGCTACACCTTC.

This chain links TRBV19 with TRBJ2-6, with a possible D match to TRBD1 (6 bases). V lost 0 bases and J lost 5, with 17 bases in between. The germline gives CDR1 LNHDA, CDR2 SQIVND (reference sequence). CDR3 size: 18 residues. CDR3 region: CASSIEGTLTYRANVLTF. The CDR3 DNA reads TGTGCCAGTAGTATAGAAGGGACATTGACTTATCGGGCCAACGTCCTGACTTTC.

The chain employs TRBV10-2 and TRBJ2-7; D might be TRBD1 (5 bases). The CDR3 is 14 amino acids. V was pared by 4 bases and J by 0 bases, with 10 bases between. Looked up from germline, CDR1 is WSHSY and CDR2 is SAAADI. DNA for the CDR3: TGCGCCAGCAGTGGACAGCTTTCCTCCTACGAGCAGTACTTC. It codes for CASSGQLSSYEQYF.

The genes are TRBV21-1 and TRBJ2-5; no DNA check was done on the table's D call, TRBD2. TRBV21-1 is a pseudogene locus. This CDR3 region has 12 residues. CDR3 DNA: TGTGCCGGTACGTACGAGCGGGAGACCCAGTACTTC. Residues: CAGTYERETQYF.

V is TRBV27 and J is TRBJ1-1; D is unresolved. Germline V CDR1 and CDR2: MNHEY, SMNVEV (reference sequence). V lost 4 bases to trimming and J lost 2 bases, with 11 bases between them. This CDR3 has 14 residues. Here the CDR3 DNA reads TGTGCCAGCAGTTCTAACACTATAAACACTGAAGCTTTCTTT. Its protein is CASSSNTINTEAFF.

CDR3 nucleotide sequence: TGTGCCAGCAGCTTGGGGCCCGACAGAGGTTTCTACAATGAGCAGTTCTTC. It translates to CASSLGPDRGFYNEQFF. J is TRBJ2-1 and V is TRBV5-5; a weak D match, TRBD1 (5 bases). CDR1 SGHKS and CDR2 YYEKEE come from the germline V gene (reference sequence). The CDR3 is 17 amino acids. Trimming took 0 bases from V and 3 from J, leaving 16 bases between them.

The chain carries TRBV6-5 and TRBJ1-4; tentatively, D is TRBD1 (5 bases). In germline, CDR1 is MNHEY, CDR2 SVGAGI. Trimming removed 10 bases from V and 6 bases from J, with 15 bases in between. The CDR3 consists of 13 residues. The CDR3 coding sequence is TGTGCCACTCAAGCTGGGGCCTATGAAAAACTGTTTTTT. Encoded protein: CATQAGAYEKLFF.

The chain has TRBV7-9 and TRBJ2-7; 8 bases are shared with TRBD2. The trim removed 7 bases at V and 0 bases at J, leaving 5 bases unmatched. CDR1 and CDR2 from the germline V gene are SEHNR and FQNEAQ (reference sequence). The CDR3 is 14 amino acids. CDR3 sequence reads: CASNERENSYEQYF. CDR3 DNA sequence: TGTGCCAGCAACGAGCGGGAGAACTCCTACGAGCAGTACTTC. The entire variable domain, with the rest obtained from reference TRBV7-9 and TRBJ2-7, is as follows: DTGVSQNPRHKITKRGQNVTFRCDPISEHNRLYWYRQTLGQGPEFLTYFQNEAQLEKSRLLSDRFSAERPKGSFSTLEIQRTEQGDSAMYLCASNERENSYEQYFGPGTRLTVT.

This clone was recorded once. CDR3 DNA sequence: TGTGCCAGCAGAGCTACCGGGACAGGGTACTACGAGCAGTACTTC. This codes for CASRATGTGYYEQYF. The chain is built from TRBV6-5 and TRBJ2-7; 9 nucleotides align to TRBD1. The CDR3 has 15 amino acids. Germline V CDR1 and CDR2: MNHEY, SVGAGI. V lost 6 bases to trimming and J lost 3 bases; unmatched junction nucleotides: 9.

This clone showed up just a few times. This chain uses TRBV28 with TRBJ1-2, with 9 nucleotides matching TRBD1. The CDR3 runs to 12 residues. Germline CDR1 MDHEN, CDR2 SYDVKM. The trim removed 6 bases at V and 7 bases at J, leaving 3 bases unmatched. The CDR3 region has the DNA TGTGCCAGCAGGACAGGGGGACGTGGCTACACCTTC. This codes for CASRTGGRGYTF.

The CDR3 spells CASSPPGTLSNQPQHF. In DNA, the CDR3 is TGTGCCAGCTCACCTCCCGGGACACTTAGCAATCAGCCCCAGCATTTT. The chain is built from TRBV18 and TRBJ1-5; D may be TRBD1 (6 bases). Trimming removed 3 bases at V and 0 bases at J, with 12 bases between. The CDR3 length is 16 residues. Germline CDR1 KGHSH, CDR2 LQKENI.

The chain has TRBV29-1 and TRBJ1-1; tentatively, D is TRBD1 (5 bases). The CDR3 is made up of 10 amino acids. The V and J ends lost 6 bases and 8 bases respectively, with 10 bases between them. CDR1 SQVTM and CDR2 ANQGSEA come from the germline V gene. CDR3 sequence reads: CSVRDAEAFF. Here the CDR3 DNA reads TGCAGCGTGCGGGACGCGGAAGCTTTCTTT.

The chain is built from TRBV28 and TRBJ2-7; 12 nucleotides match TRBD1. Germline V gene sequence: CDR1 MDHEN, CDR2 SYDVKM. V lost 4 bases and J lost 5; bases outside the gene matches: 15. This CDR3 contains 18 residues. CDR3 coding DNA: TGTGCCAGCAGTTCGCGACACCCGGGACAGGGGGCCGTCCACGAGCAGTACTTC. Its translation is CASSSRHPGQGAVHEQYF. Complete variable domain (other parts from reference TRBV28 and TRBJ2-7): DVKVTQSSRYLVKRTGEKVFLECVQDMDHENMFWYRQDPGLGLRLIYFSYDVKMKEKGDIPEGYSVSREKKERFSLILESASTNQTSMYLCASSSRHPGQGAVHEQYFGPGTRLTVT.